This T cell receptor (beta chain) was obtained from a study of T cells expressing NK-cell markers. Study context: According to the study, TCR beta repertoires originated from sorted CD3+CD56+NKG2C+, CD3+CD56+NKG2C- and CD3+CD56-NKG2C+ T cells. Seven of the eight sequenced donors were classified as HCMV-seropositive, and one was classified as seronegative. Study results and caveats: In four donors, dominant clonotypes made up about 28.3-65% of CD3+CD56-NKG2C+ cells. Questions lingered over whether expanded NKG2C+ T cell clones were HCMV-specific.

About this clonotype itself: The antigen is not known.

The CDR3 runs 17 residues. In germline, CDR1 is DFQATT, CDR2 SNEGSKA (reference sequence). With the 5' RACE reads reprocessed, TCRdb shows one record per CDR3 protein and no DNA. This sample contains 300,000 to 500,000 distinct CDR3 sequences. The sequencing sample was made of blood T cells: a sorted CD56 or NKG2C T cell subset, CD4+ or CD8+ T cells, or bulk PBMC T cells (not recorded which). This clonotype was obtained from a woman in her forties or fifties in good health. The chain couples TRBV20-1 to TRBJ1-6; the TCRdb D gene call, TRBD1, has no DNA to confirm it. Here the CDR3 reads CSASGTGGTVANSPLHF.